These T cell receptor beta chains were read from a single sample in a study of blood T cell repertoires in COVID-19. Only in-frame clones appear in the TCRdb table, and some are missing; sequencing was by immunoSEQ multiplex PCR. This table holds a few hundred thousand clones, approximately 82% found once. Sequenced input: peripheral blood. Receptors originate from a man between 50 and 59 years old with active or convalescent COVID-19. The CDR3 runs from the conserved cysteine through the conserved F or W. Each record gives: V gene, clone size, D gene, J gene, CDR3 DNA, CDR3 protein. The D gene is left open where the match is weak. Only part of the rows carry a size: once, few, many, or a class if the clone is expanded.

V: TRBV5-6; size: .; D: TRBD2; J: TRBJ2-1; DNA: TGTGCCAGCAGTTCGCTGGGGGGTAGCGGGAGGACCATTTCTTATGAGCAGTTCTTC; CDR3: CASSSLGGSGRTISYEQFF
V: TRBV7-9; size: .; D: TRBD2; J: TRBJ2-7; DNA: TGTGCCAGCAGCTTAGCCGGAGCGGGGGGGCGTGAGCAGTACTTC; CDR3: CASSLAGAGGREQYF
V: TRBV15; size: once; D: .; J: TRBJ2-2; DNA: TGTGCCACCAGCACCAGAGGAGAGGCCGGGGAGCTGTTTTTT; CDR3: CATSTRGEAGELFF
V: TRBV28; size: .; D: TRBD1; J: TRBJ1-1; DNA: TGTGCCAGCAGTCCCCAGGGACAGGGTGTCACTGAAGCTTTCTTT; CDR3: CASSPQGQGVTEAFF
V: TRBV7-9; size: .; D: .; J: TRBJ1-1; DNA: TGTGCCAGCAGCTTAGGAGGGTTGAACACTGAAGCTTTCTTT; CDR3: CASSLGGLNTEAFF
V: TRBV18; size: .; D: TRBD1; J: TRBJ1-4; DNA: TGTGCCAGCTCACCGGACAGGGAGGAGGAAAAACTGTTTTTT; CDR3: CASSPDREEEKLFF
V: TRBV7-9; size: .; D: .; J: TRBJ2-1; DNA: TGTGCCAGCAGCTTAGTAGGAGACGCCTACAATGAGCAGTTCTTC; CDR3: CASSLVGDAYNEQFF
V: TRBV29-1; size: .; D: .; J: TRBJ2-7; DNA: TGCAGCGTTGAGGGTAGACAGGAGTCAACCTACGAGCAGTACTTC; CDR3: CSVEGRQESTYEQYF
V: TRBV5-1; size: once; D: .; J: TRBJ2-3; DNA: TGCGCCAGCAGCTTAGGACAAACCACAGATACGCAGTATTTT; CDR3: CASSLGQTTDTQYF
V: TRBV5-1; size: .; D: .; J: TRBJ2-1; DNA: TGCGCCAGCAGCTTGGTTATTGGGCAGCCTTACAATGAGCAGTTCTTC; CDR3: CASSLVIGQPYNEQFF
V: TRBV6-5; size: .; D: .; J: TRBJ2-3; DNA: TGTGCCAGCAGTCAGGGCAGGGGGGTTACAGATACGCAGTATTTT; CDR3: CASSQGRGVTDTQYF
V: TRBV14; size: .; D: .; J: TRBJ1-5; DNA: TGTGCCAGCAGCCGGGACAATAATCAGCCCCAGCATTTT; CDR3: CASSRDNNQPQHF
V: TRBV12-3/TRBV12-4; size: .; D: TRBD2; J: TRBJ2-4; DNA: TGTGCCAGCAGTTTACCCCGCGGGAGGCAGTACTTC; CDR3: CASSLPRGRQYF
V: TRBV7-2; size: .; D: .; J: TRBJ2-7; DNA: TGTGCCAGCAGCTTAGCTCTCGGTAGCGGATCCTACGAGCAGTACTTC; CDR3: CASSLALGSGSYEQYF
V: TRBV3-1/TRBV3-2; size: once; D: .; J: TRBJ1-2; DNA: TGTGCCAGCAGCCGCCGTGGCGGCTACACCTTC; CDR3: CASSRRGGYTF
V: TRBV7-9; size: .; D: TRBD1; J: TRBJ1-4; DNA: TGTGCCAGCAGCCCCCTTCCGGGACAGCGAAATGAAAAACTGTTTTTT; CDR3: CASSPLPGQRNEKLFF
V: TRBV3-1/TRBV3-2; size: .; D: TRBD1; J: TRBJ2-7; DNA: TGTGCCAGCAGCCGACCCGGGACAGACTCCTACGAGCAGTACTTC; CDR3: CASSRPGTDSYEQYF
V: TRBV7-9; size: .; D: .; J: TRBJ1-1; DNA: TGTGCCAGCAGGGGAGGGGAGTTGAAAACTGAAGCTTTCTTT; CDR3: CASRGGELKTEAFF
V: TRBV5-1; size: .; D: .; J: TRBJ1-6; DNA: TGCGCCAGCAGCTTGGCGGCCACGGGTAATTCACCCCTCCACTTT; CDR3: CASSLAATGNSPLHF
V: TRBV19; size: .; D: TRBD1; J: TRBJ2-5; DNA: TGTGCCACTCGGGACAGGGCTGGGGAGACCCAGTACTTC; CDR3: CATRDRAGETQYF
V: TRBV19; size: .; D: .; J: TRBJ1-5; DNA: TGTGCCAGTAGTGTTCTTTCGGGGGGGAGCAATCAGCCCCAGCATTTT; CDR3: CASSVLSGGSNQPQHF
V: TRBV27; size: .; D: TRBD2; J: TRBJ2-1; DNA: TGTGCCAGCAGTTTAGGTCTCAGCGGGAGGGTTCGCAATGAGCAGTTCTTC; CDR3: CASSLGLSGRVRNEQFF
V: TRBV20-1; size: .; D: .; J: TRBJ1-2; DNA: TGCAGTGCTTCGACAGTGTATGGCTACACCTTC; CDR3: CSASTVYGYTF
V: TRBV20-1; size: .; D: .; J: TRBJ1-6; DNA: TGCAGTGCTAGTTTGGGGGGTCTAAATTCACCCCTCCACTTT; CDR3: CSASLGGLNSPLHF
V: TRBV28; size: few; D: .; J: TRBJ1-5; DNA: TGTGCCAGCAGTCGGGACATCAGTAGCAATCAGCCCCAGCATTTT; CDR3: CASSRDISSNQPQHF
V: TRBV6-1; size: few; D: TRBD1; J: TRBJ1-6; DNA: TGTGCCAGCAGTGAATTTTCGGGACAGGGTAATTCACCCCTCCACTTT; CDR3: CASSEFSGQGNSPLHF
V: TRBV5-6; size: .; D: .; J: TRBJ2-7; DNA: TGTGCCAGCAGCGCCGGGACTGCCGCCGAGCAGTACTTC; CDR3: CASSAGTAAEQYF
V: TRBV27; size: .; D: .; J: TRBJ1-2; DNA: TGTGCCAGCAGTTTAGGGCCTACCTATGGCTACACCTTC; CDR3: CASSLGPTYGYTF
V: TRBV4-3; size: .; D: TRBD1; J: TRBJ1-2; DNA: TGCGCCAGCAGCCAAGATGTCCCGGGACAGGGAGATGGCTACACCTTC; CDR3: CASSQDVPGQGDGYTF
V: TRBV10-2; size: .; D: .; J: TRBJ1-2; DNA: TGCGCCAGCAGAGGGGGAGATCACCATGGCTACACCTTC; CDR3: CASRGGDHHGYTF
V: TRBV24-1; size: .; D: TRBD1; J: TRBJ2-1; DNA: TGTGCCACCAGTGCGCCCAGAGACAGGGCGGCCTCCTACAATGAGCAGTTCTTC; CDR3: CATSAPRDRAASYNEQFF
V: TRBV5-4; size: .; D: .; J: TRBJ2-1; DNA: TGTGCCAGCACCATGAACAGGGCCAATGAGCAGTTCTTC; CDR3: CASTMNRANEQFF
V: TRBV7-2; size: .; D: .; J: TRBJ1-2; DNA: TGTGCCAGCAGCTTAGGGACAGAATATGGCTACACCTTC; CDR3: CASSLGTEYGYTF
V: TRBV10-2; size: .; D: .; J: TRBJ1-2; DNA: TGCGCCAGCAGCGCGGCCTCTGGGTATGGCTACACCTTC; CDR3: CASSAASGYGYTF
V: TRBV30; size: .; D: .; J: TRBJ1-4; DNA: TGTGCCTCGTCCGGGACTGCAAATGAAAAACTGTTTTTT; CDR3: CASSGTANEKLFF
V: TRBV10-3; size: once; D: .; J: TRBJ1-5; DNA: TGTGCCATCAGTGAGTCGCTACAGGGTGACGGTCAGCCCCAGCATTTT; CDR3: CAISESLQGDGQPQHF
V: TRBV19; size: .; D: .; J: TRBJ1-6; DNA: TGTGCCAGTAGTATCTCGCAGGTCCATAATTCACCCCTCCACTTT; CDR3: CASSISQVHNSPLHF
V: TRBV11-2; size: few; D: .; J: TRBJ2-2; DNA: TGTGCCAGCAGCTTAGATAACGAGCGGGCCGGGGAGCTGTTTTTT; CDR3: CASSLDNERAGELFF
V: TRBV12-3/TRBV12-4; size: .; D: .; J: TRBJ1-1; DNA: TGTGCCAGCAGCTTCTCCCCCCGGGTAACTTTCTTT; CDR3: CASSFSPRVTFF
V: TRBV11-2; size: .; D: .; J: TRBJ2-3; DNA: TGTGCCAGCAGCTTAGTTTCGGTGAGCACAGATACGCAGTATTTT; CDR3: CASSLVSVSTDTQYF
V: TRBV24-1; size: .; D: .; J: TRBJ2-6; DNA: TGTGCCACCGCAGGAACGAGCTCTGGGGCCAACGTCCTGACTTTC; CDR3: CATAGTSSGANVLTF
V: TRBV10-1; size: .; D: TRBD2; J: TRBJ2-1; DNA: TGCGCCAGCAGTGAGTCTAGCGGGTCATTCGATGAGCAGTTCTTC; CDR3: CASSESSGSFDEQFF
V: TRBV28; size: once; D: .; J: TRBJ1-5; DNA: TGTGCCAGCAGTCAAGGGGGTTCGGGCCAGCCCCAGCATTTT; CDR3: CASSQGGSGQPQHF
V: TRBV19; size: few; D: .; J: TRBJ2-7; DNA: TGTGCCAGTAGTATAGATATTCACAGCGAGCAGTACTTC; CDR3: CASSIDIHSEQYF
V: TRBV30; size: .; D: .; J: TRBJ1-2; DNA: TGTGCCTGGAGTGCCCTGAACTATGGCTACACCTTC; CDR3: CAWSALNYGYTF